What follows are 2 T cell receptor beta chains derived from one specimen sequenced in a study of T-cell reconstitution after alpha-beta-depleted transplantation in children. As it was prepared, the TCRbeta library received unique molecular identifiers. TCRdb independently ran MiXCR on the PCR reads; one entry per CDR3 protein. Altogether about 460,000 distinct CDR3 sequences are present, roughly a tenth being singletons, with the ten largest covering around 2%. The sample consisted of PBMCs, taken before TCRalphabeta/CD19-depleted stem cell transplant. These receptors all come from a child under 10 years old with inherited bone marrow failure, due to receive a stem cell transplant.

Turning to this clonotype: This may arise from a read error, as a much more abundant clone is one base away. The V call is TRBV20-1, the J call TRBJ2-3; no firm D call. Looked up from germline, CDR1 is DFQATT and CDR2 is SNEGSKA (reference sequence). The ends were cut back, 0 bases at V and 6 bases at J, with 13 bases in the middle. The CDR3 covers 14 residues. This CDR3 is CSARDAKPGDTQYF. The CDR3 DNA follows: TGCAGTGCTAGAGATGCAAAGCCTGGGGATACGCAGTATTTT.

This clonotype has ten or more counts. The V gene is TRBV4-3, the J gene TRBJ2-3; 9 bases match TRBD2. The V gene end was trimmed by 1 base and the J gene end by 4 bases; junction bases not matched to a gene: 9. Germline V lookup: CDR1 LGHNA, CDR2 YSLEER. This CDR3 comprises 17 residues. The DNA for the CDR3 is TGCGCCAGCAGCCAAGTGGGGAGCGGGAGGCTCGCAGATACGCAGTATTTT. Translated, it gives CASSQVGSGRLADTQYF.